This T cell receptor (beta chain) derives from a study of cytomegalovirus exposure and HLA in healthy donors. Germline CDR1 and CDR2: SGHTA and FQGTGA. Unmatched junction bases numbered 4, after V lost 2 bases and J lost 2 bases. This CDR3 has 15 amino acids. With regard to this clone: Its antigen is not known.

Participants comprised healthy donors of bone marrow. This PCR relied on a set of 60 Vbeta primers and 13 Jbeta primers. Using immunoSEQ multiplex PCR, the repertoire was profiled, and TCRdb retains in-frame clones only, with some absent. The sample lists 130,000 or so clones, 88% seen once, with 0.51% in the top ten. Study results and caveats: The authors later linked a missense DCLRE1C variant to TCR beta V- and J-gene trimming. Researchers reported from a later analysis that most CMV-associated TCR beta chains appeared HLA-restricted. Donor immune exposure was known only as CMV serostatus.

This receptor was obtained from a woman between 35 and 50 years old in good health and CMV-seronegative. The sequenced sample consisted of PBMCs. V and J are TRBV7-3 and TRBJ2-7; 9 bases are a match to TRBD2. The CDR3 sequence: CASSLFPSGTYEQYF. DNA for the CDR3: TGTGCCAGCAGCTTATTTCCTAGCGGGACCTACGAGCAGTACTTC. Full variable domain (rest looked up from reference TRBV7-3 and TRBJ2-7): GAGVSQTPSNKVTEKGKYVELRCDPISGHTALYWYRQSLGQGPEFLIYFQGTGAADDSGLPNDRFFAVRPEGSVSTLKIQRTERGDSAVYLCASSLFPSGTYEQYFGPGTRLTVT.